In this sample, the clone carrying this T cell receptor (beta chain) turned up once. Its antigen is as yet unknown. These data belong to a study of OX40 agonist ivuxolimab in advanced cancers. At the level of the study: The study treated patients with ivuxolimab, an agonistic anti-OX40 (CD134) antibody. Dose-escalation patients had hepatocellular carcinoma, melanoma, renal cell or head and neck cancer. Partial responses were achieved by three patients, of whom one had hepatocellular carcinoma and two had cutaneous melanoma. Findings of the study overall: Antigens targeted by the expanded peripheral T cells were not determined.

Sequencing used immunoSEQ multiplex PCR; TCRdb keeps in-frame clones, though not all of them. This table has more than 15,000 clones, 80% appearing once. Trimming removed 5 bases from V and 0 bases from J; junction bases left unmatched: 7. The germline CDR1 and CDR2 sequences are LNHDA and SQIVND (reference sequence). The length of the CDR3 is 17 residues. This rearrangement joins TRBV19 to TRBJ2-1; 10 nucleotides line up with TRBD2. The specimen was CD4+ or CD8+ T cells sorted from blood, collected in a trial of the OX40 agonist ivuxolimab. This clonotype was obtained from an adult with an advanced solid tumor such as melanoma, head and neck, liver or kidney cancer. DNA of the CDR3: TGTGCCAGTAGTCCCTCGAGCGGGGGGGCCTCCTACAATGAGCAGTTCTTC. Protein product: CASSPSSGGASYNEQFF.